The following is a TCR beta chain sequence with its context. These data come from a study of blood T cell repertoires in COVID-19. TCRdb's copy holds only in-frame clones and misses some; the assay was immunoSEQ multiplex PCR. The data show 40,000 to 50,000 clones, about four fifths seen once. Germline V CDR1 and CDR2: SQVTM, ANQGSEA. The CDR3 totals 13 residues. With V trimmed by 7 bases and J by 7 bases, 6 bases remained unmatched. This rearrangement joins TRBV29-1 to TRBJ1-4; TRBD1 matches 10 bases. The sequence derives from a man between 40 and 49 years old with active or convalescent COVID-19. The sample taken for sequencing was peripheral blood. The DNA for the CDR3 is TGCAGCGCCCGACAGGGGGCGTTTGAAAAACTGTTTTTT. Residues: CSARQGAFEKLFF.